This T cell receptor (beta chain) came from a study of metastatic and nonmetastatic thyroid tumors. Study-wide context: Repertoires from blood and tumor or nodule tissue of malignant and benign thyroid patients were compared. Findings and limits, study-wide: A significant increase in TCR beta diversity was reportedly seen in malignant thyroid tumors relative to benign nodules, in blood and tumor.

This clone turned up a few times. Its antigen is still unknown. Original analysis: In papillary thyroid cancer, a distant-metastasis classifier was built using CDR3 differences across clinicopathological groups. TCRdb re-analyzed the PCR reads using MiXCR. Clone size and V and J calls follow TCRdb, not the original study. This table has 20,000 or so clones, 28% appearing once. There are 15 residues in the CDR3. Germline loops: CDR1 MNHNS, CDR2 SASEGT. V shed 4 bases and J 4 bases; nucleotides not matched to a gene: 5. All patients were treatment-naive before thyroid surgery. The source material was tumor tissue. This chain uses TRBV6-1 with TRBJ2-7; 12 nucleotides agree with TRBD1. The sequence derives from a female donor with papillary thyroid cancer or a benign thyroid nodule (not recorded which). Some clones in this sample may be carry-over from other donors' samples. CDR3 loop: CASSGGTGGVYEQYF. CDR3 DNA: TGTGCCAGCAGTGGGGGGACAGGGGGCGTTTACGAGCAGTACTTC.